The text below deals with one TCR beta chain. This clonotype was counted only a few times. Its recognized antigen is unknown. There are no base qualities to consult, and no much larger clone falls within one base. The data were obtained in a study of CD8 T cells in Susac syndrome (dated by TCRdb to about 2019). For the study in its entirety: Repertoire sequencing was used to test whether CD8+ T cell activation and differentiation in Susac syndrome was antigen driven.

Peripheral blood CD8+ and CD4+ T cells from healthy donors, Susac syndrome patients and multiple sclerosis patients were profiled by high-throughput TCR beta sequencing. The multiple sclerosis controls were treatment-naive patients who had stable or active relapsing-remitting disease and met the revised McDonald criteria. Bulk CD8+ and CD4+ T cells were purified magnetically by negative isolation, whereas CD8+ TEMRA cells were enriched by FACS. Blood was collected in EDTA tubes and processed within 24 hours, with PBMCs isolated through density gradient centrifugation. PBMCs destined for TCR sequencing were cryopreserved in liquid nitrogen and later thawed in a 37 °C water bath. A purity of at least 90% was achieved for sorted or isolated CD4+, CD8+ and CD8+ TEMRA cells. The cysteine opens and the phenylalanine closes a CDR3 of 12 amino acids. Only CDR3 DNA is held: 36 bases, read in frame from base 1. Deletion took 0 bases off V and 4 bases off J, with a span of 3 bases between the germline ends.

What the authors observed across the whole study: The number of individuals in the TCR sequencing and HLA analysis was acknowledged as relatively small.

RNA was extracted using the RNeasy kit, and roughly 0.5 to 1 ug of the RNA was reverse transcribed with random hexamers. The immunoSEQ multiplex PCR assay, covering 54 Vbeta and 13 Jbeta segments, was used to amplify TCR beta CDR3 regions. PCR amplification bias was corrected using a synthetic template baseline for primer optimization and computational correction. The study's own analysis went as follows. Reads were annotated to V, D and J genes per IMGT and analyzed with immunoSEQ Analyzer, keeping only productive sequences. To calculate clonality, Shannon entropy was normalized by log2 of the number of productive unique sequences and then subtracted from one. Public and private clones were assessed among the 100 most prevalent clones of each patient and control. Susac-specific clones were defined as absent from healthy and MS cohorts, about 1,100 published viral clones and other ImmuneACCESS disease sequences. In-frame beta chains were kept once TCRdb had trimmed the public reads at Q25 with fastp and called clones with MiXCR. For every CDR3 protein sequence, its rows merge into one entry that carries the most common genes and DNA. These V and J calls originate from TCRdb's pipeline instead of the authors' own analysis. The sample yields around 120,000 distinct CDR3 sequences; more than 85% were counted once. The ten most abundant clones make up roughly 0.088% of the sample.

This receptor was taken from a human donor with multiple sclerosis. This chain is built from TRBV12-3 or TRBV12-4 and TRBJ1-2, with the D gene call left open. Sequencing was carried out using CD4+ T cells from PBMCs. The nucleotides read TGTGCCAGCAGTTTAGCGGGCTATGGCTACACCTTC. Translation gives CASSLAGYGYTF.